This T cell receptor (beta chain) came from a study of T cell clones after liver transplantation. At the level of the study: Samples came from ITN030ST, which attempted immunosuppression withdrawal within 2 years of liver transplantation. TCRbeta sequencing after a pre-transplant mixed lymphocyte reaction identified graft-donor-reactive clones, later tracked in post-transplant blood. Until 12-24 months post-transplant, subjects got standard immunosuppression and no induction. Draws occurred before transplant, before withdrawal, and after complete or failed withdrawal.

CDR3 length: 17 residues. The trim removed 3 bases at V and 2 bases at J, leaving 11 bases unmatched. Germline V gene lookup returns CDR1 MDHEN and CDR2 SYDVKM. Profiled with immunoSEQ multiplex PCR; TCRdb holds only in-frame clones, not every one. The table shows 65,000 to 70,000 clones, with almost 95% occurring only once. The chain has TRBV28 and TRBJ2-5; 8 bases map to TRBD2. This sequence originates from a human patient who received a liver transplant. Some of the T cells might come from the graft donor. Specimen: CD4+ T cells from blood, collected around 27 months after liver transplant. CDR3 region: CASSLPPGTRVQETQYF. In DNA form, the CDR3 reads TGTGCCAGCAGTTTGCCTCCGGGGACTAGAGTACAAGAGACCCAGTACTTC.